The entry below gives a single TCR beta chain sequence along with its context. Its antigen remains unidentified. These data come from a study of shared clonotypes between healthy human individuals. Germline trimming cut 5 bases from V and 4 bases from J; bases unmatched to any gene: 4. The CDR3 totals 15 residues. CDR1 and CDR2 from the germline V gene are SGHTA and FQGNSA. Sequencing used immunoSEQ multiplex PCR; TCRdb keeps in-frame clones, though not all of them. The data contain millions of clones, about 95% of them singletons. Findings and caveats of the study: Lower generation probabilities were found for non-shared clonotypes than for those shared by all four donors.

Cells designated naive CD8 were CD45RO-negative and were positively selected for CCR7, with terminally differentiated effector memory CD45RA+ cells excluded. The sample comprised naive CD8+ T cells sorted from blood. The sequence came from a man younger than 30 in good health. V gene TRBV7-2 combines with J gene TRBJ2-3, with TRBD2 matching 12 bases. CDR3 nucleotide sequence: TGTGCCAGCAGCCCGTCTAGCGGGAGGGCAGATACGCAGTATTTT. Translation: CASSPSSGRADTQYF.